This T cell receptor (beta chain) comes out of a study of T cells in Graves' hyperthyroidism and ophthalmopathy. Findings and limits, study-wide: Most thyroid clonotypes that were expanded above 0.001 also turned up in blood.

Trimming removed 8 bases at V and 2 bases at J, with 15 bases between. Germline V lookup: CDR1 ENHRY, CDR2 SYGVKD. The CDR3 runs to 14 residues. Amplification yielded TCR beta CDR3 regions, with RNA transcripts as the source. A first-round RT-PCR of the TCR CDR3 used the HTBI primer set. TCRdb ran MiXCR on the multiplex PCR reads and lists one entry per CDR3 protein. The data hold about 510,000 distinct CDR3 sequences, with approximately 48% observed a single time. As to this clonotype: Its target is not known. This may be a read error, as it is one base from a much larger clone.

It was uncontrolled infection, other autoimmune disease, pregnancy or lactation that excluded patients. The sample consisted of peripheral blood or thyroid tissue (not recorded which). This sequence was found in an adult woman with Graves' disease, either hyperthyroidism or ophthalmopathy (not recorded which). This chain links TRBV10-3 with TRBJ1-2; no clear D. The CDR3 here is CAIRWEASNYGYTF. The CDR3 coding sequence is TGTGCCATCCGTTGGGAGGCGTCAAACTATGGCTACACCTTC.